This T cell receptor beta chain derives from a study of T cells after yellow fever vaccination. Generation of TCR cDNA used 5'RACE template switching (which added a universal primer site and UMIs). In TCRdb, the 5' RACE reads were re-called with MiXCR into one record per CDR3 protein. The sample includes some 420,000 distinct CDR3 sequences, 18% of them seen just once. CDR3 size: 13 residues. Trimming took off 0 bases at V and 8 bases at J, with 10 bases between the two ends. CDR1 is MGHRA and CDR2 is YSYEKL in the germline V gene. Only a few counts were recorded for this clonotype. The antigen is not known. Whole-study findings and limits: One caveat is that FACS-sorted repertoires could contain abundant clonotypes contaminating from the bulk population.

The V and J genes are TRBV4-1 and TRBJ2-5; D is uncertain. This clonotype originated in a man in his late teens or twenties who received the YFV17D yellow fever vaccine. Here the sequenced sample was PBMCs, taken before the yellow fever booster vaccination. For the CDR3, the DNA is TGCGCCAGCAGCCAAGATTCCGACTTCACCCAGTACTTC. Its protein product is CASSQDSDFTQYF.